Listed here are 3 T cell receptor beta chains from one sample, sequenced in a study of blood T cells in healthy people across ages. Together with a sample-barcoded 5' primer, a J-beta primer mix was included in a second PCR lasting roughly 6 to 12 cycles. From the 5' RACE reads, TCRdb called clonotypes with MiXCR, one entry per CDR3 protein. The repertoire includes around 1.5 million distinct CDR3 sequences, roughly 40% of them detected once, and 7.9% sits in the top ten. What was sequenced was blood. Source of these receptors: a woman between 18 and 29 years old in good health.

This clonotype was seen a handful of times. The V gene is TRBV7-9, the J gene TRBJ2-7; tentatively, D is TRBD1 (6 bases). The CDR3 sequence is 16 residues long. Germline lookup yields CDR1 SEHNR and CDR2 FQNEAQ (reference sequence). V gave up 4 bases and J gave up 4 bases, with 20 bases separating them. The CDR3 reads CASSSTSWGLPYEQYF. CDR3 coding DNA: TGTGCCAGCAGCTCTACTTCGTGGGGGCTGCCGTACGAGCAGTACTTC.

V is TRBV21-1 and J is TRBJ2-1; the listed D gene, TRBD1, was not tested against the DNA. TRBV21-1 is a pseudogene segment. The CDR3 is made up of 16 amino acids. The CDR3 is CASSTPGQGAGNEQFF. In nucleotides, the CDR3 is TGTGCCAGCAGCACTCCGGGACAGGGGGCGGGAAATGAGCAGTTCTTC.

This clonotype was detected many times. This rearrangement joins TRBV4-2 to TRBJ2-1; TRBD2 matches at 13 bases. The J segment lost 9 bases and the V segment lost 0 bases, leaving 2 bases of the junction unmatched. The CDR3 consists of 15 residues. In germline, CDR1 is LGHNA, CDR2 YNFKEQ. The CDR3: CASSQETSGRGEQFF. The CDR3 DNA reads TGTGCCAGCAGCCAAGAAACTAGCGGGAGGGGTGAGCAGTTCTTC.